A single T cell receptor (beta chain) is shown here with its context. These data come from a study of blood T cell repertoires in COVID-19. Produced via immunoSEQ multiplex PCR; TCRdb's table is partial and in-frame only. This sample has around 230,000 clones; 86% occur once, and the top ten carry about 2%. J lost 4 bases, V lost 3 bases, and 5 bases had no gene match. The CDR3 consists of 15 residues. From germline, CDR1 is LGHDT and CDR2 YNNKEL (reference sequence). The receptor was isolated from a man aged 25 to 40 who had recovered from COVID-19. The chain joins TRBV3-1 (or the pseudogene TRBV3-2) to TRBJ1-3; 8 nucleotides match TRBD1. Sequenced: peripheral blood. Written as DNA, the CDR3 is TGTGCCAGCAGCCAGGGGACAGGAATAGGAAACACCATATATTTT. Protein sequence: CASSQGTGIGNTIYF.